These 22 T cell receptor beta chains were all obtained from the same sample, sequenced in a study of T cell responses to AZD1222 COVID-19 vaccine. Libraries were prepared by immunoSEQ multiplex PCR; TCRdb keeps only in-frame clonotypes and omits some of them. The table shows about 160,000 clones, with more than 85% occurring only once. Sequenced material: peripheral blood, taken on day 0 of AZD1222 vaccination. Every receptor here comes from an adult in good health.

CDR3 loop: CASSLYREYGYTF. CDR3 nucleotides: TGTGCCAGCAGTTTATACAGAGAGTATGGCTACACCTTC. This sequence joins TRBV28 and TRBJ1-2; D is unresolved. This CDR3 is built from 13 residues. The V end was cut by 1 base, the J end by 5 bases, with 8 bases between. Germline V CDR1 and CDR2: MDHEN, SYDVKM.

The chain recombines TRBV28 with TRBJ1-1; 9 bases match TRBD1. The CDR3 runs to 17 residues. The germline V gene has CDR1 MDHEN and CDR2 SYDVKM. V was pared by 1 base and J by 1 base, with 7 bases of the junction left unmatched. CDR3 amino acids: CASSLFPGQGENTEAFF. The CDR3 bases are TGTGCCAGCAGTTTATTTCCGGGACAGGGAGAGAACACTGAAGCTTTCTTT.

V is TRBV5-1 and J is TRBJ1-3; 8 bases fit TRBD1. The V segment lost 2 bases and the J segment 3 bases; nucleotides outside the gene matches: 1. Germline CDR1 SGHRS, CDR2 YFSETQ. CDR3 length equals 14 residues. The CDR3 spells CASSLTGGGNTIYF. The CDR3 DNA reads as TGCGCCAGCAGCTTAACAGGGGGTGGAAACACCATATATTTT.

This clone was seen a handful of times. The rearrangement uses TRBV2 and TRBJ2-7, with a possible D match to TRBD2 (6 bases). V was pared by 6 bases and J by 3 bases, with 24 bases between. Germline CDR1 reads SNHLY; CDR2 reads FYNNEI. The CDR3 is made up of 17 amino acids. The CDR3 loop reads CASSAGTFGRLDYEQYF. The CDR3 DNA reads TGTGCCAGCAGCGCCGGAACTTTCGGGAGATTGGACTACGAGCAGTACTTC.

This clone was recorded once. The genes are TRBV30 and TRBJ1-1; perhaps TRBD1 as D (6 bases). The CDR3 covers 15 residues. Trimming removed 0 bases at V and 4 bases at J, with 15 bases between. Germline CDR1 reads GTSNPN; CDR2 reads SVGIG (reference sequence). CDR3 amino acids: CAWSVPQGLFTEAFF. CDR3 nucleotide sequence: TGTGCCTGGAGTGTACCGCAGGGGCTATTCACTGAAGCTTTCTTT.

This clone was recorded only once. The junction does not match germline at one end; this may be a read error. The chain has TRBV28 and TRBJ2-5, with TRBD2 matching over 11 bases. This CDR3 is 17 amino acids long. Germline lookup yields CDR1 MDHEN and CDR2 SYDVKM. CDR3 region: CASSDLAGGPPQQTQYF. In DNA form, the CDR3 reads TGTGCCAGCAGTGACTTAGCGGGAGGGCCACCCCAACAGACCCAGTACTTC.

Concerning this clone: Different DNA sequences within this sample yield the same CDR3. The CDR3 sequence: CSVEGTGNEQYF. CDR3 bases: TGCAGCGTTGAGGGGACAGGGAATGAGCAGTACTTC. The chain combines TRBV29-1 with TRBJ2-7; 9 bases map to TRBD1. The germline V gene encodes CDR1 SQVTM and CDR2 ANQGSEA. The V segment lost 3 bases and the J segment 7 bases; nucleotides outside the gene matches: 4. The CDR3 is made up of 12 amino acids.

This chain connects TRBV4-2 to TRBJ2-7; 8 positions match TRBD1. Trimming removed 1 base from V and 3 bases from J; junction bases left unmatched: 5. The CDR3 extends over 15 amino acids. Germline V CDR1 and CDR2: LGHNA, YNFKEQ. The CDR3 spells CASSQARTGFYEQYF. DNA of the CDR3: TGTGCCAGCAGCCAAGCCCGGACAGGGTTCTACGAGCAGTACTTC.

This chain uses TRBV30 with TRBJ2-3, with TRBD1 as a possible D gene (6 bases). V was clipped by 2 bases and J by 5 bases, with 23 bases between them. Germline-derived CDR1 and CDR2 are GTSNPN and SVGIG (reference sequence). This CDR3 region has 17 residues. CDR3 DNA sequence: TGTGCCTGGAGTTCATGGTTACAGGGTAGCCGGGAAGATACGCAGTATTTT. Residues: CAWSSWLQGSREDTQYF.

The chain combines TRBV6-2 or TRBV6-3 with TRBJ2-7; 9 bases are a match to TRBD2. V lost 0 bases to trimming and J lost 0 bases; unmatched junction nucleotides: 0. Germline V gives CDR1 MNHEY, CDR2 SVGEGT. The CDR3 sequence is 15 residues long. CDR3 sequence reads: CASSYSTSGSYEQYF. The CDR3 DNA follows: TGTGCCAGCAGTTACTCGACTAGCGGCTCCTACGAGCAGTACTTC.

The CDR3 reads CASSFRTGYEQYF. The CDR3 coding sequence is TGTGCCAGCAGCTTTCGGACAGGCTACGAGCAGTACTTC. The genes are TRBV7-3 and TRBJ2-7, with 7 bases matching TRBD1. Germline CDR1 reads SGHTA; CDR2 reads FQGTGA. The ends lost 3 bases at V and 3 bases at J; junction bases unmatched: 2. The CDR3 length is 13 residues.

This chain uses TRBV4-3 with TRBJ1-3; D not resolved. Germline CDR1 and CDR2: LGHNA and YSLEER. V was shortened by 5 bases and J by 3 bases, with 17 bases between the two germline ends. The CDR3 has 16 amino acids. The CDR3 DNA is TGCGCCAGCAGCGCGTACACTGAGGACGTTGGAAACACCATATATTTT. This translates into CASSAYTEDVGNTIYF.

DNA of the CDR3: TGTGCCAGCAGTTTCTTGGGCAGCGGGGGCCGCACAGATACGCAGTATTTT. Protein sequence: CASSFLGSGGRTDTQYF. The chain employs TRBV28 and TRBJ2-3, with 8 bases fitting TRBD2. With 3 bases clipped from V and 1 base from J, the junction kept 9 bases outside the gene matches. The CDR3 covers 17 residues. Germline lookup yields CDR1 MDHEN and CDR2 SYDVKM.

V usage is TRBV30 and J usage is TRBJ1-1; the D gene is possibly TRBD1 (6 bases). There are 14 residues in the CDR3. The V gene lost 5 bases and the J gene lost 1 base, with 14 bases spanning the gap. Germline V CDR1 and CDR2: GTSNPN, SVGIG (reference sequence). The CDR3 DNA sequence: TGTGCCTGGGATAGCGGACAGAAGAACACTGAAGCTTTCTTT. Protein sequence: CAWDSGQKNTEAFF.

The chain uses TRBV24-1 and TRBJ2-1; TRBD2 matches at 10 bases. Trimming removed 6 bases from V and 6 bases from J; junction bases left unmatched: 10. This CDR3 has 16 amino acids. CDR1 and CDR2 (germline): KGHDR, SFDVKD. This chain's CDR3 is CATSPHRVAGGNEQFF. CDR3 nucleotide sequence: TGTGCCACCAGTCCCCATAGGGTAGCGGGAGGCAATGAGCAGTTCTTC.

The V gene is TRBV10-1, the J gene TRBJ2-2; D possibly corresponds to TRBD2 (6 bases). CDR3 length: 14 residues. Looked up from germline, CDR1 is WNHNN and CDR2 is SYGVQD (reference sequence). V lost 9 bases and J 0 bases, leaving 11 bases between the germline ends. CDR3 sequence (DNA): TGCGCCAGTTCCCGGGGGTCGAACACCGGGGAGCTGTTTTTT. Its protein is CASSRGSNTGELFF.

The rearrangement links TRBV9 to TRBJ1-5; 7 bases match TRBD1. After removal of 4 bases from V and 3 bases from J, the junction contained 4 bases not matched to a gene. The CDR3 spans 14 residues. Germline V gene sequence: CDR1 SGDLS, CDR2 YYNGEE. The CDR3 sequence: CASSRDSPNQPQHF. The CDR3 DNA reads TGTGCCAGCAGCAGGGACAGTCCCAATCAGCCCCAGCATTTT.

The rearrangement joins TRBV3-1 (or the pseudogene TRBV3-2) to TRBJ2-2; no reliable D call. The V gene lost 1 base and the J gene lost 3 bases, with 15 bases spanning the gap. The V gene's germline CDR1 is LGHDT and CDR2 YNNKEL (reference sequence). CDR3 length: 17 amino acids. CDR3 DNA: TGTGCCAGCAGCCAAGGGCGTGCGGCACGGGACACCGGGGAGCTGTTTTTT. Translated: CASSQGRAARDTGELFF.

CDR3 nucleotide sequence: TGTGCCAGCAGTTTTGACGGGATTACCTACAATGAGCAGTTCTTC. Its protein is CASSFDGITYNEQFF. The chain combines TRBV27 with TRBJ2-1; TRBD2 might be the D (5 bases). This CDR3 is 15 amino acids long. Trimming left V 3 bases short and J 2 bases short, with 11 bases between. Germline V gene sequence: CDR1 MNHEY, CDR2 SMNVEV (reference sequence).

V gene TRBV3-1 (or the pseudogene TRBV3-2) combines with J gene TRBJ2-3; 12 bases fit TRBD2. The germline CDR1 and CDR2 sequences are LGHDT and YNNKEL (reference sequence). The V gene end was trimmed by 3 bases and the J gene end by 2 bases; junction bases not matched to a gene: 3. The CDR3 loop spans 16 amino acids. The CDR3 region is CASSQASGRVTDTQYF. The CDR3 DNA follows: TGTGCCAGCAGCCAGGCTAGCGGGAGGGTCACAGATACGCAGTATTTT.

This clone is medium-sized. This chain links TRBV6-2 or TRBV6-3 with TRBJ2-1, with D possibly being TRBD2 (5 bases). With 6 bases removed from V and 6 bases from J, the gap between germline ends came to 18 bases. The germline CDR1 and CDR2 sequences are MNHEY and SVGEGT. The CDR3 consists of 15 residues. CDR3 in amino acids: CASSYRAVATNEQFF. The CDR3 nucleotides read TGTGCCAGCAGCTATCGGGCGGTAGCGACCAATGAGCAGTTCTTC.

The chain recombines TRBV27 with TRBJ2-1; 7 bases agree with TRBD2. The ends lost 6 bases at V and 4 bases at J; junction bases unmatched: 9. Germline CDR1 is MNHEY and CDR2 is SMNVEV (reference sequence). The CDR3 loop spans 15 amino acids. CDR3 bases: TGTGCCAGCAGCCCAATCGGGCGGGAGTACAATGAGCAGTTCTTC. Amino acid sequence: CASSPIGREYNEQFF.